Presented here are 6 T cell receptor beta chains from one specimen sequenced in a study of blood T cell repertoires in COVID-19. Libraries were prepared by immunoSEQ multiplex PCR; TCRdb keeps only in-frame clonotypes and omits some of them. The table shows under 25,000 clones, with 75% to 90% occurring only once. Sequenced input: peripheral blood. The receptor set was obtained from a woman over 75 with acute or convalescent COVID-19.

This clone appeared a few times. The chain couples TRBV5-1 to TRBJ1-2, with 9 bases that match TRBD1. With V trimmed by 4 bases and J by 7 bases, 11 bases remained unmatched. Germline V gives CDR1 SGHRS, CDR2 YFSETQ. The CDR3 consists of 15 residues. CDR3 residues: CASSPDTGGRSGYTF. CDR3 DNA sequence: TGCGCCAGCAGCCCGGATACAGGGGGCCGATCTGGCTACACCTTC.

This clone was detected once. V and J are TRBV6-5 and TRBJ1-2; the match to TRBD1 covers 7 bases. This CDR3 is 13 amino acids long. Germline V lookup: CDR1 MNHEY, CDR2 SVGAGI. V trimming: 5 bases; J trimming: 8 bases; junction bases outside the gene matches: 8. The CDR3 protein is CASSRDRERGYTF. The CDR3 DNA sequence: TGTGCCAGCAGTCGTGACAGGGAGCGGGGCTACACCTTC.

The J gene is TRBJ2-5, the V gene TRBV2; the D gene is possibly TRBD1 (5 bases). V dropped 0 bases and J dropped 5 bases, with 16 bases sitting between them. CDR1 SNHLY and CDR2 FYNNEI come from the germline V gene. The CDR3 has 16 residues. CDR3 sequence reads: CASSEAGAGSGETQYF. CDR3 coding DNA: TGTGCCAGCAGTGAAGCTGGGGCAGGGTCGGGCGAGACCCAGTACTTC.

The CDR3 here is CASSKNGKGNEQYF. In nucleotides, the CDR3 is TGTGCCAGTAGTAAGAACGGGAAGGGTAACGAGCAGTACTTC. V usage is TRBV19 and J usage is TRBJ2-7, with D possibly being TRBD2 (5 bases). The length of the CDR3 is 14 residues. The V gene lost 4 bases and the J gene lost 5 bases, with 15 bases spanning the gap. Germline V gene lookup returns CDR1 LNHDA and CDR2 SQIVND (reference sequence).

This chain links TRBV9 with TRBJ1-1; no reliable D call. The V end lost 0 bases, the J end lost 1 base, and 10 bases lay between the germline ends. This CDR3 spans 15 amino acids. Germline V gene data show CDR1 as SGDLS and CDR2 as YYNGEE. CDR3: CASSVADTRNTEAFF. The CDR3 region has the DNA TGTGCCAGCAGCGTAGCTGACACGAGGAACACTGAAGCTTTCTTT.

The CDR3: CASSKPGTGALNGYTF. In DNA form, the CDR3 reads TGTGCCAGTAGTAAACCCGGGACAGGGGCCCTGAATGGCTACACCTTC. This rearrangement joins TRBV19 to TRBJ1-2; TRBD1 matches 10 bases. CDR1 and CDR2 from the germline V gene are LNHDA and SQIVND (reference sequence). V shed 4 bases and J 6 bases; nucleotides not matched to a gene: 11. The CDR3 runs to 16 residues.